These T cell receptor beta chains were read from a single sample in a study of CD8+CD57+ T cells in acquired aplastic anemia. One entry per CDR3 protein, called by TCRdb with MiXCR from the reads. The profile shows under 350,000 distinct CDR3 sequences, roughly 53% of them singletons. The specimen sequenced was sorted CD4+, CD8+, or CD8+CD57+ T cells (not recorded which) from PBMCs. The receptor source for this set is a human donor with aplastic anemia. CDR3s include the opening cysteine and the closing phenylalanine or tryptophan. The order of the fields is D gene, V gene, J gene, clone size, CDR3 length, CDR3 protein, CDR3 DNA. The D gene is left open where the match is weak. Expanded clones get a size class; other rows say once, few or many, or leave the size out.

.	TRBV3-1	TRBJ2-3	many	13	CASSAHGSRTQYF	TGTGCCAGCAGCGCGCATGGGAGTCGTACGCAGTATTTT
TRBD2	TRBV7-8	TRBJ2-5	few	14	CASSQGLAGAAQYF	TGTGCCAGCAGCCAGGGACTAGCGGGTGCGGCCCAGTACTTC
.	TRBV6-5	TRBJ1-2	many	15	CASSGSSYLFGGYTF	TGTGCCAGCAGTGGATCATCTTATTTGTTCGGTGGCTACACCTTC
.	TRBV7-2	TRBJ1-5	few	13	CASNGQPNQPQHF	TGTGCCAGCAATGGACAGCCCAATCAGCCCCAGCATTTT
TRBD1	TRBV9	TRBJ1-1	.	15	CASSPGQGRHTEAFF	TGTGCCAGCAGCCCAGGACAGGGCCGTCACACTGAAGCTTTCTTT
TRBD1	TRBV7-2	TRBJ1-5	.	15	CASSSGTGLTQPQHF	TGTGCCAGCAGCTCCGGGACAGGGCTAACCCAGCCCCAGCATTTT
.	TRBV7-9	TRBJ2-7	.	15	CASSLGPRQMYEQYF	TGTGCCAGCAGCTTAGGTCCCAGACAGATGTACGAGCAGTACTTC
.	TRBV7-3	TRBJ2-3	.	16	CASSLNQGQPTDTQYF	TGTGCCAGCAGCTTGAACCAAGGACAGCCCACAGATACGCAGTATTTT
.	TRBV7-6	TRBJ2-7	.	16	CASSLVTGKASYEQYF	TGTGCCAGCAGCTTAGTTACAGGGAAGGCGTCCTACGAGCAGTACTTC
TRBD2	TRBV20-1	TRBJ2-1	.	18	CSATLAGEPRRSYNEQFF	TGCAGTGCCACACTAGCGGGAGAGCCACGTCGGTCCTACAATGAGCAGTTCTTC
.	TRBV7-2	TRBJ2-5	.	15	CASSRFSYNQETQYF	TGTGCCAGCAGCCGTTTCAGCTACAACCAAGAGACCCAGTACTTC
.	TRBV19	TRBJ1-2	.	12	CASRLINGGYTF	TGTGCCAGTAGGCTGATTAACGGGGGCTACACCTTC
TRBD2	TRBV25-1	TRBJ2-7	.	13	CASGGGGYYEQYF	TGTGCCAGCGGGGGGGGGGGGTACTACGAGCAGTACTTC
.	TRBV7-6	TRBJ2-1	.	12	CASSLRVDEQFF	TGTGCCAGCAGCTTACGCGTCGATGAGCAGTTCTTC
.	TRBV7-2	TRBJ2-2	.	13	CASAWLTREELFF	TGTGCCAGCGCATGGCTAACTAGGGAGGAGCTGTTTTTT
.	TRBV24-1	TRBJ1-6	.	17	CASSLAWGGSGDSPLHF	TGTGCCAGCAGCTTGGCCTGGGGAGGGTCGGGTGATTCACCCCTCCACTTT
TRBD1	TRBV28	TRBJ2-1	.	14	CASTPGQGVAEQFF	TGTGCCAGCACTCCTGGACAGGGAGTCGCTGAGCAGTTCTTC
.	TRBV7-6	TRBJ1-6	many	14	CASSAGGSHSPLHF	TGTGCCAGCAGCGCGGGCGGCAGCCATTCACCCCTCCACTTT
.	TRBV27	TRBJ1-2	.	13	CASSPTTRVGYTF	TGTGCCAGCAGTCCTACTACAAGGGTAGGCTACACCTTC
TRBD1	TRBV10-1	TRBJ1-1	.	14	CASSGRDRGTEAFF	TGCGCCAGCAGTGGAAGGGACAGAGGCACTGAAGCTTTCTTT
.	TRBV5-6	TRBJ2-7	many	13	CASSFLSVGEQYF	TGTGCCAGCAGCTTCCTTTCCGTCGGGGAGCAGTACTTC
.	TRBV24-1	TRBJ1-2	.	17	CPHIPRGRCQTNYGYTF	TGTCCCCACATACCCAGGGGCAGATGTCAAACCAACTATGGCTACACCTTC
.	TRBV19	TRBJ1-4	many	15	CASTGPESTNEKLFF	TGTGCCAGTACGGGGCCAGAATCAACTAATGAAAAACTGTTTTTT
TRBD2	TRBV5-4	TRBJ2-5	.	16	CASSLGSGGRIETQYF	TGTGCCAGCAGCTTGGGTAGCGGGGGTAGGATAGAGACCCAGTACTTC
.	TRBV6-1	TRBJ1-5	many	15	CASSEVRDWGQPQHF	TGTGCCAGCAGTGAAGTTAGGGACTGGGGTCAGCCCCAGCATTTT
.	TRBV7-9	TRBJ2-1	.	12	CASSNPPGPQFF	TGTGCCAGCAGCAACCCCCCCGGGCCCCAGTTCTTC
.	TRBV2	TRBJ2-7	.	10	CASGDYEQYF	TGTGCCAGCGGCGATTACGAGCAGTACTTC
.	TRBV7-3	TRBJ2-5	.	13	CASSLSPEETQYF	TGTGCCAGCAGCTTAAGTCCAGAAGAGACCCAGTACTTC
TRBD2	TRBV15	TRBJ2-1	.	21	CATSRDLWASGDQSSYNEQFF	TGTGCCACCAGCAGAGATCTCTGGGCTAGCGGGGACCAGAGCTCCTACAATGAGCAGTTCTTC
TRBD1	TRBV24-1	TRBJ2-3	few	15	CATSDPGQATDTQYF	TGTGCCACCAGTGACCCGGGACAGGCGACAGATACGCAGTATTTT
.	TRBV10-3	TRBJ1-1	.	12	CAISESEGKAFF	TGTGCCATCAGTGAGTCTGAGGGAAAGGCTTTCTTT
TRBD1	TRBV20-1	TRBJ2-5	.	15	CSARARTGGGETQYF	TGCAGTGCTAGAGCCCGGACAGGTGGGGGAGAGACCCAGTACTTC
.	TRBV6-1	TRBJ2-7	many	13	CASRASRAYEQYF	TGTGCCAGCAGGGCGAGCAGAGCCTACGAGCAGTACTTC
TRBD1	TRBV20-1	TRBJ2-7	.	14	CSASGTEWESEQYF	TGCAGTGCTAGTGGGACAGAGTGGGAGAGCGAGCAGTACTTC
.	TRBV9	TRBJ2-7	.	14	CASSPGLSGYEQYF	TGTGCCAGCAGCCCTGGGTTGAGTGGATACGAGCAGTACTTC
.	TRBV6-5	TRBJ1-1	.	13	CASSYGGGTEAFF	TGTGCCAGCAGTTATGGGGGGGGGACTGAAGCTTTCTTT
TRBD1	TRBV7-9	TRBJ1-6	.	15	CASSPGQGYNSPLHF	TGTGCCAGCAGCCCAGGACAGGGGTATAATTCACCCCTCCACTTT
.	TRBV24-1	TRBJ2-3	.	16	CATSDLGQGNSDTQYF	TGTGCCACCAGTGATTTGGGGCAGGGAAATTCGGATACGCAGTATTTT
.	TRBV7-2	TRBJ2-3	.	14	CASSLRIGVDTQYF	TGTGCCAGCAGCTTACGGATTGGGGTAGATACGCAGTATTTT